The clone carrying this T cell receptor beta chain came up a few times. Its target is unknown. This entry belongs to a study of beta chain features in type 1 diabetes. Overall study findings and caveats: A greater similarity of naive, central memory and Treg TCRB repertoires was seen among patients than among healthy donors. TCRB CDR3s were moderately but significantly shorter in Type 1 diabetes patients in all four CD4+ subsets.

Reverse transcribing all isolated RNA meant expressed TCRB transcripts were sequenced. Sequencing was performed with immunoSEQ multiplex PCR; in TCRdb, only in-frame clones are kept and a portion is missing. Found here are some 700,000 clones, about an eighth of them singletons; the top ten hold approximately 0.022%. V gave up 4 bases and J gave up 7 bases; unmatched junction bases: 8. Per the germline V gene, CDR1 is SNHLY and CDR2 is FYNNEI. The length of the CDR3 is 14 residues. The sequencing input was naive CD4+ T cells from blood. The sequence was obtained from a young man with type 1 diabetes. The chain employs TRBV2 and TRBJ1-2; 8 bases align to TRBD1. In nucleotides, the CDR3 is TGTGCCAGCAGTGCCAGCGGACAGGGTAGTGGCTACACCTTC. This codes for CASSASGQGSGYTF.